This T cell receptor (beta chain) emerged from a study of T cells expressing NK-cell markers (TCRdb year 2020). Regarding the research as a whole: TCR beta-chain repertoires were profiled in sorted CD3+CD56+NKG2C+, CD3+CD56+NKG2C- and CD3+CD56-NKG2C+ T-cell subsets from about 8 donors. Of the eight sequenced donors, seven were found to be HCMV-seropositive and one was found to be HCMV-seronegative. Illumina HiSeq 2000/2500, MiSeq or NextSeq was used to sequence libraries as 2 x 150 bp reads. All eight donors whose samples were sequenced were randomly selected healthy volunteers, three of them men and five women. General conclusions and limits of the study: Those dominant clonotypes were again the most abundant among CD3+CD56-NKG2C+ cells in several donors, at roughly 25-65%. In six donors, the dominant CD3+CD56+NKG2C+ clonotypes ranked among the top 10 CD8+ clonotypes, making up roughly 1.0-8% of CD8+ T cells. Whether the expanded NKG2C-expressing T cell clones were specific for HCMV antigens remained unclear.

Regarding this clonotype: What antigen it recognizes has not been identified.

HCMV serostatus was determined by detecting HCMV-specific IgG in serum with a commercial ELISA kit. Ficoll density gradient centrifugation was used to isolate peripheral blood mononuclear cells from blood. The CDR3 contains 16 residues, cysteine and phenylalanine counted. No DNA sequence was recorded. The germline V gene sets CDR1 to SGHTA and CDR2 to FQGNSA. The listed sequencing device is Illumina HiSeq 2000. The TCR beta cDNA libraries were made using 5'RACE template switching, a step that added both a universal primer site and unique molecular identifiers. Synthesis of cDNA was primed from the TCR beta constant segment and was followed by two consecutive PCR amplification steps. In the source study's methods: MIGEC was used to demultiplex reads and group the reads by UMI, and MiTCR was used to assemble and quantify clonotypes. To remove erroneous sequences, TCR cDNA sequences were retained only when supported by two or more reads. Downstream repertoire analysis used the tcR package, and clonotypes were matched across fractions by CDR3 nucleotide sequence plus V segment. VDJmatch was used to annotate antigen specificity against VDJdb, with one amino acid substitution allowed in CDR3. TCRdb reprocessed the sequencing reads and holds a single record per CDR3 protein sequence, with no DNA. What appears here as the V and J calls and clone size reflects TCRdb's work, not the paper's. The sample's clone listing holds about 550,000 distinct CDR3 sequences. 3% to 4.5% of the sample goes to the ten largest clones.

This receptor was taken from a man aged 18 to 29 in good health. Donor details come from another sample of the same person, matched by shared clones. Here the chain combines TRBV7-2 and TRBJ1-5; TCRdb gives TRBD1 as the D gene, but with no DNA this cannot be confirmed. The specimen sequenced was blood T cells: a sorted CD56 or NKG2C T cell subset, CD4+ or CD8+ T cells, or bulk PBMC T cells (not recorded which). The CDR3 protein sequence reads: CASSLALDRARQPQHF.